This TCR beta chain was found in a study of blood T cells in healthy people across ages. Next came a second PCR, run for about 6 to 11 cycles, which used a sample-barcoded 5' primer along with a J-beta primer mix. One entry per CDR3 protein, called by TCRdb with MiXCR from the 5' RACE reads. The repertoire holds hundreds of thousands of distinct CDR3 sequences, approximately 48% seen once, with around 21% in the top ten. From germline, CDR1 is SGHRS and CDR2 YFSETQ. The V and J ends lost 4 bases and 1 base respectively, with 12 bases between them. This CDR3 is 15 amino acids long. Study findings and constraints: Estimates of total diversity, which came from one million sequenced T cells, were considered to be underestimates.

This clonotype was recorded at least ten times. Its antigen is currently unknown. The sample consisted of blood. The receptor's source is a man in his sixties in good health. The chain employs TRBV5-1 and TRBJ1-3; D is unclear. CDR3 nucleotide sequence: TGCGCCAGCAGCCTCAGGACGGAATCTGGAAACACCATATATTTT. As protein: CASSLRTESGNTIYF.